This T cell receptor (beta chain) was documented in a study of identical twins. Template switching added a universal primer site, and cDNA bore unique molecular identifiers. TCRdb redid the calling of the 5' RACE reads with MiXCR, one entry per CDR3 protein. The repertoire has 200,000 to 250,000 distinct CDR3 sequences, 7.5% of them found once; the top ten carry 1.5% to 2.5%. Only healthy Caucasians were included as donors. Overall study findings and caveats: Out-of-frame TCR alpha sharing observed in monozygotic twins exceeded model estimates. Less excess twin sharing appeared in beta out-of-frame sequences.

After removal of 1 base from V and 2 bases from J, the junction contained 5 bases not matched to a gene. CDR3 length equals 17 residues. The germline gives CDR1 LGHNA, CDR2 YNFKEQ. This clonotype appeared once. Its antigen is still unknown. This sample also belongs to another study, concerning yellow fever vaccine responses in identical twins.

The V and J genes are TRBV4-2 and TRBJ2-6; 7 nucleotides agree with TRBD1. Sequenced sample: memory (CD45RO+) T cells sorted from blood. The clonotype was recovered from a woman younger than 30 in good health. CDR3 residues: CASSQGNRGPGANVLTF. The CDR3 DNA is TGTGCCAGCAGCCAAGGAAACAGGGGCCCTGGGGCCAACGTCCTGACTTTC.